Listed below are T cell receptor beta chains from one sample, sequenced in a study of CXCR3-negative and CXCR3-positive naive CD8 T cells. From the 5' RACE reads, TCRdb lists one entry per CDR3 protein and no DNA. The table lists some 140,000 distinct CDR3 sequences. The sequencing input was naive CXCR3+ CD8+ T cells from blood. These receptors came from a human donor in good health. Some clones in this sample may be carry-over from other donors' samples. CDR3s include the opening cysteine and the closing phenylalanine or tryptophan.

j_call | v_call | cdr3_length | cdr3_aa
TRBJ1-1 | TRBV13 | 15 | CASSSMGLMNTEAFF
TRBJ2-1 | TRBV7-9 | 16 | CASSPPFGPSYNEQFF
TRBJ2-7 | TRBV20-1 | 16 | CSARDFLAGVGNEQYF
TRBJ1-3 | TRBV15 | 16 | CATSRSQDISGNTIYF
TRBJ2-1 | TRBV7-6 | 13 | CASSTGMANEQFF
TRBJ2-5 | TRBV5-6 | 14 | CASSLGNSQETQYF
TRBJ2-7 | TRBV29-1 | 13 | CSVGGQRNYEQYF
TRBJ2-5 | TRBV6-6 | 16 | CASSGLRAGSQETQYF
TRBJ2-1 | TRBV7-2 | 17 | CASSPQAGLAGVNEQFF
TRBJ1-4 | TRBV6-5 | 15 | CASSPTIATNEKLFF
TRBJ2-7 | TRBV16 | 15 | CASSPRTGHSYEQYF
TRBJ2-7 | TRBV7-9 | 16 | CASSLVGAGPPYEQYF
TRBJ1-1 | TRBV4-1 | 13 | CASSQDIWAEAFF
TRBJ2-3 | TRBV5-1 | 15 | CASSLGGSSTDTQYF
TRBJ1-2 | TRBV29-1 | 13 | CSALDSVGYGYTF
TRBJ2-1 | TRBV27 | 14 | CASSLSIGGNEQFF
TRBJ1-6 | TRBV30 | 18 | CAWSVRTTLSSYNSPLHF